Below are 14 T cell receptor delta chains sequenced from a single sample in a study of γδ T cells in repeated Plasmodium falciparum infection. TCRdb re-processed the multiplex PCR reads via CATT. The sample shows 90,000 to 95,000 delta-chain clones, 0.8% to 1% of them seen only once. Vgamma9/Vdelta2+ and Vdelta2-negative gammadelta T cells were flow-sorted from PBMC for bulk sequencing. The sample taken for sequencing was gamma-delta T cells from blood. The source of these receptors is a pool of human donors (malaria-infected and uninfected, not separated).

The chain carries TRDV2 and TRDJ1; possible D gene TRDD3, 5 bases. TCRdb leaves out the J gene; it was filled in here by matching the DNA to germline. The ends were cut back, 4 bases at V and 2 bases at J, with 25 bases in the middle. The germline V gene has CDR1 GEAIGNYY and CDR2 EKD. The CDR3 extends over 18 amino acids. CDR3 nucleotides: TGTGCCTGTGATACACATTCCGGGGGGGGGCCCACAACCGATAAACTCATCTTT. Translated: CACDTHSGGGPTTDKLIF.

There are a few counts of this clone. The protein TCRdb lists belongs to a much larger clone and differs from this DNA's translation at residue 7, which points to a read error; the protein shown is made from the DNA. V gene TRDV2 combines with J gene TRDJ1; no reliable D call. Matching the DNA to germline supplied the J gene, which TCRdb does not give. Looked up from germline, CDR1 is GEAIGNYY and CDR2 is EKD. V lost 0 bases to trimming and J lost 0 bases, with 13 bases between them. The CDR3 totals 16 residues. CDR3 region: CACDTRTAPYTDKLIF. The DNA for the CDR3 is TGTGCCTGTGACACCCGTACCGCCCCGTACACCGATAAACTCATCTTT.

About this clone itself: The protein that TCRdb holds for this DNA derives from a much larger clone and differs from the translated DNA at residue 16, which likely indicates a read error; the protein shown here is translated from the DNA. CDR3 coding DNA: TGTGCTCTTGGGGCCCAGGGCTCCTTCGTCTGGGGGGATACCGATAGACTCATCTTT. It yields the protein CALGAQGSFVWGDTDRLIF. The chain links TRDV1 to TRDJ1; 9 bases map to TRDD3. The CDR3 totals 19 residues. Germline V gene data show CDR1 as TSWWSYY and CDR2 as QGS.

Concerning this clone itself: A far larger clone lies a single base away; this is likely a read error. The sample holds other DNA sequences that translate to the same CDR3. The rearrangement links TRDV2 to TRDJ1; perhaps TRDD3 as D (6 bases). Here the J gene came from matching the DNA to germline, since TCRdb omits it. The CDR3 extends over 17 amino acids. Germline assignment: CDR1 GEAIGNYY and CDR2 EKD. CDR3 bases: TGTGCCTGCGACACCGTTGGGGATCCCTTGTACACCGATAAACTCATCTTT. This codes for CACDTVGDPLYTDKLIF.

About this clone itself: It differs at one base from a far larger clone, so likely a read error. This sample includes further DNA sequences coding for the same CDR3. The V and J genes are TRDV1 and TRDJ1; 10 nucleotides agree with TRDD3. Because TCRdb records no J gene, it was assigned here through a match of the DNA to germline. The CDR3 totals 23 residues. The germline V gene has CDR1 TSWWSYY and CDR2 QGS. Trimming took 4 bases from V and 1 from J; bases not matched to a gene: 27. CDR3 DNA sequence: TGTGCTCTTGGGGTCTTACCGGGTCCACGTAAACCCACTGGGGGATTATTCACCGATAAACTCATCTTT. It yields the protein CALGVLPGPRKPTGGLFTDKLIF.

Concerning this clone itself: TCRdb lists the protein of a much larger clone for this DNA, which differs at residue 3, so this is likely a read error; the protein given here is translated from the DNA itself. This rearrangement joins TRDV1 to TRDJ2; TRDD3 agrees at 8 bases. CDR1 TSWWSYY and CDR2 QGS come from the germline V gene. This CDR3 is 20 amino acids long. CDR3 protein: CAPGGHRFQLGGLLTAQLFF. Here the CDR3 DNA reads TGTGCTCCTGGGGGCCACCGCTTCCAACTGGGGGGCCTTTTGACAGCACAACTCTTCTTT.

There are a few counts of this clone. A far larger clone is a single base away, which makes a read error likely. In the same sample, other DNA sequences code for this CDR3. V usage is TRDV1 and J usage is TRDJ1, with 12 bases matching TRDD3. The J gene, left out of TCRdb, was set here by checking the DNA against germline. Trimming took 0 bases from V and 3 from J; bases not matched to a gene: 38. Germline CDR1 and CDR2: TSWWSYY and QGS. The CDR3 runs 28 residues. The CDR3 nucleotides are TGTGCTCTTGGGGAACTAGGGCCTACTACCTACTGGGGGATACCCCGTAATCTACTAAATCCGAGGGCCGATAAACTCATCTTT. Protein product: CALGELGPTTYWGIPRNLLNPRADKLIF.

This clone turned up a few times. TCRdb's entry gives the protein of a much larger clone, which mismatches this DNA's translation at residue 5, likely from a read error; the protein reported here is translated from the DNA. The chain links TRDV1 to TRDJ1; D is possibly TRDD3 (6 bases). The CDR3 is 17 residues long. V lost 4 bases to trimming and J lost 0 bases, with 18 bases between them. Per germline, CDR1 TSWWSYY and CDR2 QGS. CDR3 coding DNA: TGTGCTCTTGGGGGGCTTGTACTGGGATGGTACACCGATAAACTCATCTTT. It yields the protein CALGGLVLGWYTDKLIF.

About this clone itself: A far larger clone is one base from this, pointing to a likely read error. Other nucleotide sequences in the sample specify the same CDR3. The CDR3 DNA follows: TGTGCCCTTGGGGAAAAGTTACTGGGGGATATATGGGACACCCGACAGATGTTTTTC. It is translated as CALGEKLLGDIWDTRQMFF. The chain carries TRDV1 and TRDJ3, with 11 positions matching TRDD3. The J gene is not listed in TCRdb, so it was assigned here from a DNA match to germline. CDR1 and CDR2 (germline): TSWWSYY, QGS. This CDR3 comprises 19 residues.

In regard to this clone: This likely reflects a read error, since a far larger clone is one base away. This sample also contains other DNA sequences that code for the same CDR3. The V and J genes are TRDV1 and TRDJ1, with 10 bases aligning to TRDD3. Here the J gene was assigned by germline matching of the DNA, as TCRdb has none. Looked up from germline, CDR1 is TSWWSYY and CDR2 is QGS. The CDR3 runs 18 residues. The CDR3 spells CALGERNFGGIRNAGLIF. CDR3 coding DNA: TGTGCCCTTGGGGAACGAAACTTTGGGGGGATACGAAATGCTGGACTCATCTTT.

This clone was recorded many times. A far bigger clonotype differs at one base, so this is likely a read error. The same CDR3 also results from other DNA sequences found in this sample. V gene TRDV2 combines with J gene TRDJ1, with 10 bases aligning to TRDD3. There are 20 residues in the CDR3. From germline, CDR1 is GEAIGNYY and CDR2 EKD. V shed 0 bases, J shed 0 bases, and the junction held 15 bases outside the gene matches. CDR3 amino acids: CACDTVPTGGLGGYTDKLIF. The CDR3 DNA sequence: TGTGCCTGTGACACCGTCCCCACTGGGGGATTGGGGGGGTACACCGATAAACTCATCTTT.

This clone was counted many times. TCRdb pairs this DNA with a much larger clone's protein that differs at residue 5, likely a read error; the protein shown was translated from the DNA. V and J are TRDV2 and TRDJ1; 10 bases are shared with TRDD3. Looked up from germline, CDR1 is GEAIGNYY and CDR2 is EKD. The trim removed 3 bases at V and 2 bases at J, leaving 14 bases unmatched. The CDR3 loop spans 18 amino acids. In nucleotides, the CDR3 is TGTGCCTGTGACGAGGGGGATACGGCCACATCGCAGACCGATAAACTCATCTTT. Translated: CACDEGDTATSQTDKLIF.

A few counts support this clone. Since a far larger clone is one base different, this is likely a read error. This CDR3 is also generated by other DNA sequences in the sample. This chain links TRDV2 with TRDJ1, with 8 bases that match TRDD3. The J gene is not listed in TCRdb, so it was assigned here from a DNA match to germline. Germline V gives CDR1 GEAIGNYY, CDR2 EKD. The CDR3 spans 15 residues. CDR3 DNA: TGTGCTTGTGACTCCCTACTGGGGGACACCGATAAACTCATCTTT. This translates into CACDSLLGDTDKLIF.

Turning to this clone: TCRdb records a much larger clone's protein for this DNA, with a difference at residue 7 that likely arises from a read error; the protein given is the translation of the DNA. J is TRDJ1 and V is TRDV2; maybe TRDD3 (6 bases). TCRdb leaves out the J gene; it was filled in here by matching the DNA to germline. The CDR3 extends over 18 amino acids. Trimming stripped 3 bases from V and 0 bases from J, with 22 bases between. CDR1 is GEAIGNYY, CDR2 EKD, per germline. The CDR3 bases are TGTGCCTGTGACCTGGTACCGGGGGACACCCGATACACCGATAAACTCATCTTT. Residues: CACDLVPGDTRYTDKLIF.